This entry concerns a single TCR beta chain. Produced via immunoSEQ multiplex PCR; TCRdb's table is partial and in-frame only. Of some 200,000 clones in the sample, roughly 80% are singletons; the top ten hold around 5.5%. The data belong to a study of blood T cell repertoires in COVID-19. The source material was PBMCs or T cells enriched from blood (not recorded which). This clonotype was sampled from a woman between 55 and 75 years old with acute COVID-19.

The CDR3 region has the DNA TGCGCCAGCAGCCAAGATGCGGTGTTGGGAGGGAGGCAGCCCCAGCATTTT. This translates into CASSQDAVLGGRQPQHF. The chain joins TRBV4-1 to TRBJ1-5; the D is unclear. The V end was cut by 0 bases, the J end by 7 bases, with 19 bases between. Per the germline V gene, CDR1 is MGHRA and CDR2 is YSYEKL. The length of the CDR3 is 17 residues.